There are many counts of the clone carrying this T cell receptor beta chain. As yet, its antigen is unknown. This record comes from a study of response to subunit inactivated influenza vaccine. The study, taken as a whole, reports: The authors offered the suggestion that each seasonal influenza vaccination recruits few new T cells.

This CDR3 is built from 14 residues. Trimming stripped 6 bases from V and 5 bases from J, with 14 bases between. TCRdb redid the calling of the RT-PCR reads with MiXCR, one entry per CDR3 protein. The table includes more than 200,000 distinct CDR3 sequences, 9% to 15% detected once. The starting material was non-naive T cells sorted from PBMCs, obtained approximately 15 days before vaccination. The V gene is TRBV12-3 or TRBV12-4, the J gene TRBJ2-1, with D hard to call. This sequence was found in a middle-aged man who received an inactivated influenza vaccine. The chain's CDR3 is CASSLAVSDNEQFF. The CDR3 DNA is TGTGCCAGCAGCCTTGCGGTGTCGGACAATGAGCAGTTCTTC.